This TCR beta chain came from a study of T-cell reconstitution after alpha-beta-depleted transplantation in children. Overall study results and limits: T-cell numbers and diversity, one year after transplant, stemmed largely from T cells that were newly produced.

Unique molecular identifiers were used to barcode this TCRbeta library. TCRdb re-called the PCR reads through MiXCR, storing one row per CDR3 protein. The sample lists around 78,000 distinct CDR3 sequences; 12% to 15% were seen once. Note on this clonotype: Its antigen remains unknown.

V was clipped by 5 bases and J by 0 bases, with 14 bases between them. Germline assignment: CDR1 MNHNS and CDR2 SASEGT. CDR3 length equals 15 residues. V is TRBV6-1 and J is TRBJ2-7; TRBD1 is a possible D gene (6 bases). The clonotype originates from a male patient aged 2 to 9 who had a stem cell transplant for acute lymphoblastic leukemia, so the T cells may come from the graft donor. Here the sequenced sample was PBMCs, mostly from graft donor cells, taken 180 days after TCRalphabeta/CD19-depleted stem cell transplant. CDR3 sequence reads: CASSPDRYFSYEQYF. CDR3 bases: TGTGCCAGCAGTCCGGACAGATATTTCTCCTACGAGCAGTACTTC.